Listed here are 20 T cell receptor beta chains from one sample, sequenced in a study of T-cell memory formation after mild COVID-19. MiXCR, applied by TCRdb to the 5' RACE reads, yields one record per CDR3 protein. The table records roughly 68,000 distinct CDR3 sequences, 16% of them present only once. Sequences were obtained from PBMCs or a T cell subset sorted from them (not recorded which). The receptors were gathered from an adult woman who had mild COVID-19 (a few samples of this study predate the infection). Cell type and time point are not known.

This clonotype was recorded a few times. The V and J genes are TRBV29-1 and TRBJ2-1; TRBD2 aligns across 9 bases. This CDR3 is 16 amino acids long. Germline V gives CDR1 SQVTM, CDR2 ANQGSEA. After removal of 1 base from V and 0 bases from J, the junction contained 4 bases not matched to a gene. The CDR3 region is CSVEVSGSGSYNEQFF. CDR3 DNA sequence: TGCAGCGTTGAAGTTAGCGGGAGTGGCTCCTACAATGAGCAGTTCTTC.

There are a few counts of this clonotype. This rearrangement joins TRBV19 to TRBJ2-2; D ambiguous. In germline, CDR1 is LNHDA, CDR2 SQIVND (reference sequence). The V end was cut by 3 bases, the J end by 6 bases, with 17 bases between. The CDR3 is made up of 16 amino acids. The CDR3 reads CASSIIGPVFAGELFF. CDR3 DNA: TGTGCCAGTAGTATTATCGGTCCGGTTTTCGCCGGGGAGCTGTTTTTT.

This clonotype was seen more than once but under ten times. DNA of the CDR3: TGTGCCAGCGCCCTCGTCTCCTACGAGCAGTACTTC. Its protein is CASALVSYEQYF. The chain couples TRBV2 to TRBJ2-7; D ambiguous. Trimming left V 8 bases short and J 0 bases short, with 8 bases between. The CDR3 totals 12 residues. The germline CDR1 and CDR2 sequences are SNHLY and FYNNEI.

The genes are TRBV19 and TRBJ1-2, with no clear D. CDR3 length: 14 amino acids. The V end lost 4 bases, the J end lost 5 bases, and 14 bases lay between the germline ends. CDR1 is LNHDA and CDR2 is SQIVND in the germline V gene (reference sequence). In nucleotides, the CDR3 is TGTGCCAGTAGTACGTCGGCCTGGGAGTATGGCTACACCTTC. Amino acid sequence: CASSTSAWEYGYTF.

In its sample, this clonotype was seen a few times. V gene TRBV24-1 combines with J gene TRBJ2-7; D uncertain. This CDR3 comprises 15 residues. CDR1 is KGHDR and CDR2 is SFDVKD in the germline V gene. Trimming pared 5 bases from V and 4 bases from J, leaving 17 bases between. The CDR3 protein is CATSAPAVSGYEQYF. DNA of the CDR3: TGTGCCACCAGTGCTCCTGCGGTGTCGGGTTACGAGCAGTACTTC.

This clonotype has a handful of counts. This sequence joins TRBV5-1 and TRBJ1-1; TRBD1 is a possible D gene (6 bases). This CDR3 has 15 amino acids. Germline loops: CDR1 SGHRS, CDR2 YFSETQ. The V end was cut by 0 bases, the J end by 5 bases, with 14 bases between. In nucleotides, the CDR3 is TGCGCCAGCAGCTTGGGGTATGCAGGGGAAACTGAAGCTTTCTTT. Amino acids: CASSLGYAGETEAFF.

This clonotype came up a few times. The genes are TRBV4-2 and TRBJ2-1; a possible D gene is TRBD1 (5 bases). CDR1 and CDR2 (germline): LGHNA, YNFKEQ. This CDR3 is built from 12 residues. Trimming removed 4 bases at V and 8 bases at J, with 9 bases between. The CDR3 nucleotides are TGTGCCAGCAGCCCCCAGGGCGATGAGCAGTTCTTC. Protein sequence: CASSPQGDEQFF.

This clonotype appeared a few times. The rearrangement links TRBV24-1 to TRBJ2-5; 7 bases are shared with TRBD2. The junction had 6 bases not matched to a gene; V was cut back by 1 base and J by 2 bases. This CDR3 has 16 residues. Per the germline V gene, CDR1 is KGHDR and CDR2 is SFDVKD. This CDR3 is CATSDFKASGQETQYF. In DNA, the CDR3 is TGTGCCACCAGTGATTTTAAGGCTAGCGGTCAAGAGACCCAGTACTTC.

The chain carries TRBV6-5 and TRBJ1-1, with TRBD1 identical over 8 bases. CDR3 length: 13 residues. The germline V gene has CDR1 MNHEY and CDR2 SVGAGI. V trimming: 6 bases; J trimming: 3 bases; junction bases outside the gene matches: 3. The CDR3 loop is CASSSTGDTEAFF. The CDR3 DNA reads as TGTGCCAGCAGCTCGACAGGGGACACTGAAGCTTTCTTT.

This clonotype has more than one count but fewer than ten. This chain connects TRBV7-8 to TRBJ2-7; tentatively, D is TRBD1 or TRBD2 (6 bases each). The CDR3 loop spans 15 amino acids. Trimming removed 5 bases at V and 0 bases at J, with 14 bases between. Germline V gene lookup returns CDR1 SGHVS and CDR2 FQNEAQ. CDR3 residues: CASSLRDTASYEQYF. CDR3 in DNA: TGTGCCAGCAGCCTGCGGGACACAGCCTCCTACGAGCAGTACTTC.

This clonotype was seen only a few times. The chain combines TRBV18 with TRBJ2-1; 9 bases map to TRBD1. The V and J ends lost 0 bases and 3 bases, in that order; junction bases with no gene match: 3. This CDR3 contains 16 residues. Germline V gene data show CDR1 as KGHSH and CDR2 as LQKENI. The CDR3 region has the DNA TGTGCCAGCTCACCACCGTCGGGACAGGGCTACAATGAGCAGTTCTTC. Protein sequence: CASSPPSGQGYNEQFF.

CDR3 sequence reads: CASSVGTVYTF. CDR3 DNA: TGTGCCAGCAGCGTCGGGACAGTCTACACCTTC. The chain couples TRBV9 to TRBJ1-2; 7 nucleotides agree with TRBD1. Germline V lookup: CDR1 SGDLS, CDR2 YYNGEE. Trimming at V came to 2 bases and at J to 10 bases, leaving 2 bases not matched to a gene. The CDR3 is 11 residues long.

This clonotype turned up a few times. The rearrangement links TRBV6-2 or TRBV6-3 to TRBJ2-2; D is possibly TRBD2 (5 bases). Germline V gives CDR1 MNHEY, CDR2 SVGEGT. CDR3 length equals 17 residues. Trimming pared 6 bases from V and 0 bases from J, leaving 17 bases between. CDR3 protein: CASSPLEERANTGELFF. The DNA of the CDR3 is TGTGCCAGCAGCCCCTTGGAGGAGCGTGCGAACACCGGGGAGCTGTTTTTT.

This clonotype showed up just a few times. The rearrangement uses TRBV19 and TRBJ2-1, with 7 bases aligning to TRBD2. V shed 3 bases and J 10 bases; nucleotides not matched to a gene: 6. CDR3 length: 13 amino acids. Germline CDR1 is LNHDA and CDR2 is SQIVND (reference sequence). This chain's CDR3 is CASSISGASEQFF. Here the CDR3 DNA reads TGTGCCAGTAGTATCAGCGGGGCATCGGAGCAGTTCTTC.

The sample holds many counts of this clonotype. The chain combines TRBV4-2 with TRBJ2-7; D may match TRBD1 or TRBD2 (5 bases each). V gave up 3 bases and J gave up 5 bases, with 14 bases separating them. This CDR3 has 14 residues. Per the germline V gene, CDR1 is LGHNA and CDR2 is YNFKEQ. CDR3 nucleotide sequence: TGTGCCAGCAGCCATCTCCGGGACCGGAACGAGCAGTACTTC. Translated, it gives CASSHLRDRNEQYF.

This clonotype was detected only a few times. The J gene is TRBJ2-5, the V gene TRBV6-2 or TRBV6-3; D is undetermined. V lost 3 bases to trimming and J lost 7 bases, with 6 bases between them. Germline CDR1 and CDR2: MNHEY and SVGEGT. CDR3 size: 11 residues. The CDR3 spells CASSYIGTQYF. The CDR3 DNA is TGTGCCAGCAGTTATATTGGGACCCAGTACTTC.

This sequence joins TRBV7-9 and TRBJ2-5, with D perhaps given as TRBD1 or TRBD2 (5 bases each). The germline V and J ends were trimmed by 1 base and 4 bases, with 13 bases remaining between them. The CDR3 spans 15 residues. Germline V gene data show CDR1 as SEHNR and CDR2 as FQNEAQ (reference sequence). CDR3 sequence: CASSLGGAQTETQYF. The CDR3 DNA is TGTGCCAGCAGCTTAGGAGGGGCGCAAACAGAGACCCAGTACTTC.

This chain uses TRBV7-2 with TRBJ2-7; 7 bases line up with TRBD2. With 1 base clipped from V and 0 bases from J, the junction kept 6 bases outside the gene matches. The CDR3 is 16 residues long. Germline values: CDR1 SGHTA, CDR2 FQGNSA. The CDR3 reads CASSLGFGRYSYEQYF. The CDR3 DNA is TGTGCCAGCAGCTTAGGTTTCGGGAGGTACTCCTACGAGCAGTACTTC.

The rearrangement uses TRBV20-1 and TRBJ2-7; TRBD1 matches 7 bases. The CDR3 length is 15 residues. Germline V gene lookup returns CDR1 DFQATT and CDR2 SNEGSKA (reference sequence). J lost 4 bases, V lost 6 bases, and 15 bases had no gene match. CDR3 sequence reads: CSADRDSPEAYEQYF. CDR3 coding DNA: TGCAGTGCCGACCGGGACAGCCCCGAGGCGTACGAGCAGTACTTC.

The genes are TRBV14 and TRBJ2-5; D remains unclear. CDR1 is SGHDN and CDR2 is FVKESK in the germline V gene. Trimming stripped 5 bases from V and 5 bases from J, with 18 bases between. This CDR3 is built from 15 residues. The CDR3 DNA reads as TGTGCCAGCAGCGAAAGTTTTAGCTCATGGGAGACCCAGTACTTC. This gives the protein CASSESFSSWETQYF.